The 5 T cell receptor beta chains presented below share a single source sample, sequenced in a study of blood T cell repertoires in COVID-19. The table came from immunoSEQ multiplex PCR; TCRdb's copy has only in-frame clones and leaves some out. This table has 140,000 or so clones, around 80% appearing once. Sequencing used peripheral blood. These receptors were taken from a woman in her sixties or seventies with acute or convalescent COVID-19.

This rearrangement joins TRBV27 to TRBJ1-5; D is ambiguous. The germline gives CDR1 MNHEY, CDR2 SMNVEV (reference sequence). The ends were cut back, 3 bases at V and 6 bases at J, with 12 bases in the middle. The CDR3 extends over 14 amino acids. For the CDR3, the DNA is TGTGCCAGCAGTTTCCGACGGGGAGGTCAGCCCCAGCATTTT. This translates into CASSFRRGGQPQHF.

The chain carries TRBV27 and TRBJ1-2; 10 bases fit TRBD1. There are 14 residues in the CDR3. Trimming at V came to 6 bases and at J to 6 bases, leaving 7 bases not matched to a gene. Germline V gene data show CDR1 as MNHEY and CDR2 as SMNVEV (reference sequence). CDR3 loop: CASSRTGGWNGYTF. The CDR3 DNA follows: TGTGCCAGCAGCCGGACAGGGGGTTGGAATGGCTACACCTTC.

This clone has just one count. V usage is TRBV27 and J usage is TRBJ2-7; TRBD1 aligns across 7 bases. The CDR3 has 13 amino acids. Germline V gives CDR1 MNHEY, CDR2 SMNVEV (reference sequence). V shed 5 bases, J shed 2 bases, and the junction held 3 bases outside the gene matches. This chain's CDR3 is CASSRQGPYEQYF. DNA for the CDR3: TGTGCCAGCAGTCGACAGGGTCCCTACGAGCAGTACTTC.

This chain links TRBV2 with TRBJ2-2; unclear D gene. Trimming took off 2 bases at V and 5 bases at J, with 21 bases between the two ends. Germline V gene sequence: CDR1 SNHLY, CDR2 FYNNEI. The CDR3 runs 18 residues. The CDR3 DNA reads as TGTGCCAGCAGTGAACGGATTCCCGCGGATCGAAGGACCGGGGAGCTGTTTTTT. Protein: CASSERIPADRRTGELFF.

The CDR3 coding sequence is TGCAGTGCGAGTCAACAGGCATGGGGCTCCTATAATTCACCCCTCCACTTT. Translation gives CSASQQAWGSYNSPLHF. This chain joins TRBV20-1 and TRBJ1-6; the D gene is possibly TRBD1 (5 bases). The germline CDR1 and CDR2 sequences are DFQATT and SNEGSKA (reference sequence). V lost 6 bases, J lost 0 bases, and 18 bases lay in between. This CDR3 is built from 17 residues.